What follows are 13 T cell receptor beta chains derived from one specimen sequenced in a study of stem cell transplantation in POMP-related autoinflammatory disease. The study's findings and limits: In PRAID patients, the number of distinct TRB V-J gene pairings was restricted. PRAID patients trended toward lower TRB diversity and higher clonality in all analyzed T-cell subsets.

Their antigens are not known. Profiling relied on immunoSEQ multiplex PCR, and the TCRdb table lists in-frame clones only, not all of them. This sample has thousands of clones, with roughly 90% found just once. The sample here was CD8+ T cells from PBMCs, taken before stem cell transplantation. The receptors here all came from a human donor with POMP-related autoinflammation and immune dysregulation (PRAID).

Only one count was recorded for this clone. CDR3 coding DNA: TGTGCCAGCAGTTACGGGACAGGGTCGAACTATGGCTACACCTTC. It is translated as CASSYGTGSNYGYTF. The chain has TRBV6-5 and TRBJ1-2; the match to TRBD1 covers 9 bases. V was clipped by 2 bases and J by 2 bases; unmatched bases: 3. The CDR3 is made up of 15 amino acids. Germline V gene data show CDR1 as MNHEY and CDR2 as SVGAGI.

In this sample, this clone turned up once. The DNA of the CDR3 is TGTGCCAGCAGCCAAGAAGCCGGGTTGAATGAGCAGTTCTTC. Protein sequence: CASSQEAGLNEQFF. V gene TRBV4-2 combines with J gene TRBJ2-1; D uncertain. The CDR3 is 14 amino acids. Germline CDR1 and CDR2: LGHNA and YNFKEQ. V was cut by 0 bases and J by 7 bases, with 10 bases left in between.

The rearrangement links TRBV29-1 to TRBJ2-1, with 8 bases lining up with TRBD2. From germline, CDR1 is SQVTM and CDR2 ANQGSEA. The CDR3 sequence is 15 residues long. The junction had 7 bases not matched to a gene; V was cut back by 6 bases and J by 0 bases. The chain's CDR3 is CSVGIAGSSYNEQFF. CDR3 DNA: TGCAGCGTGGGCATAGCGGGGAGCTCCTACAATGAGCAGTTCTTC.

The DNA of the CDR3 is TGTGCCAGCAGTGAAACTAGCGGGGGGGCGTATGAGCAGTTCTTC. Amino acid sequence: CASSETSGGAYEQFF. V and J are TRBV2 and TRBJ2-1; TRBD2 matches at 13 bases. The germline V gene encodes CDR1 SNHLY and CDR2 FYNNEI. This CDR3 contains 15 residues. The ends lost 2 bases at V and 8 bases at J; junction bases unmatched: 3.

The count of this clone is one. The V and J genes are TRBV27 and TRBJ2-7; the D gene is possibly TRBD1 (6 bases). Trimming cost V 6 bases and J 5 bases, with 14 bases left between them. Germline assignment: CDR1 MNHEY and CDR2 SMNVEV (reference sequence). This CDR3 spans 13 amino acids. Written as DNA, the CDR3 is TGTGCCAGCAGACCTCAGGGGCCCCACGAGCAGTACTTC. Its protein is CASRPQGPHEQYF.

The chain couples TRBV7-2 to TRBJ2-1; TRBD2 aligns across 12 bases. Losses at the gene ends were 5 bases for V and 5 bases for J; bases not matched to a gene: 13. The germline gives CDR1 SGHTA, CDR2 FQGNSA. The CDR3 consists of 18 residues. The CDR3: CASSPLWLAGGPNNEQFF. The CDR3 region has the DNA TGTGCCAGCAGCCCTCTTTGGCTAGCGGGAGGGCCCAACAATGAGCAGTTCTTC.

The chain is built from TRBV9 and TRBJ1-3; unclear D gene. This CDR3 spans 14 amino acids. Trimming shortened V by 4 bases and J by 2 bases, and 10 bases separated the two germline ends. Germline V gives CDR1 SGDLS, CDR2 YYNGEE. Written as DNA, the CDR3 is TGTGCCAGCAGCCCTCTGTACCCTGGAAACACCATATATTTT. This codes for CASSPLYPGNTIYF. Complete variable domain (other parts from reference TRBV9 and TRBJ1-3): DSGVTQTPKHLITATGQRVTLRCSPRSGDLSVYWYQQSLDQGLQFLIQYYNGEERAKGNILERFSAQQFPDLHSELNLSSLELGDSALYFCASSPLYPGNTIYFGEGSWLTVV.

This clone was detected only once. The chain joins TRBV6-1 to TRBJ2-4, with D unclear. CDR3 size: 13 residues. Trimming took 3 bases from V and 8 from J, leaving 11 bases between them. From germline, CDR1 is MNHNS and CDR2 SASEGT. CDR3 coding DNA: TGTGCCAGCAGTGAGAGCTACCGGGACATTCAGTACTTC. Protein sequence: CASSESYRDIQYF.

This sequence joins TRBV10-3 and TRBJ1-6; 7 bases are shared with TRBD1. V lost 6 bases and J lost 9; bases outside the gene matches: 11. Germline V gene data show CDR1 as ENHRY and CDR2 as SYGVKD. The CDR3 has 15 residues. The CDR3 region has the DNA TGTGCCATCAGGGGGGGGACAGCCGCGAGTTCACCCCTCCACTTT. This encodes CAIRGGTAASSPLHF.

The gene calls are TRBV7-2 and TRBJ1-1; a weak D match, TRBD1 (5 bases). This CDR3 region has 16 residues. Germline-derived CDR1 and CDR2 are SGHTA and FQGNSA. Trimming pared 7 bases from V and 0 bases from J, leaving 18 bases between. As DNA, the CDR3 is TGTGCCAGCAAATCTCGACCGACAGTCATGAACACTGAAGCTTTCTTT. The encoded protein is CASKSRPTVMNTEAFF.

The chain carries TRBV19 and TRBJ2-7, with 11 positions matching TRBD2. Trimming at V came to 3 bases and at J to 5 bases, leaving 6 bases not matched to a gene. CDR3 length: 15 amino acids. The V gene's germline CDR1 is LNHDA and CDR2 SQIVND (reference sequence). The DNA of the CDR3 is TGTGCCAGTAGTATTGTAGCGGGAGGGCCGGACGAGCAGTACTTC. Translated, it gives CASSIVAGGPDEQYF.

CDR3: CASSKRQGPYEQYF. The DNA for the CDR3 is TGTGCCAGCAGCAAACGACAGGGCCCCTACGAGCAGTACTTC. This rearrangement joins TRBV21-1 to TRBJ2-7; TRBD1 is the table's D call and was not checked against the DNA. TRBV21-1 is termed a pseudogene. The CDR3 consists of 14 residues.

This clone came up once. This chain connects TRBV4-2 to TRBJ2-3, with D tentatively TRBD1 (6 bases). Germline values: CDR1 LGHNA, CDR2 YNFKEQ. This CDR3 is built from 15 residues. Deletions cut 0 bases from V and 5 bases from J, with 12 bases between. The CDR3 DNA reads TGTGCCAGCAGCCAAGAAAACAGGGTCGGAGATACGCAGTATTTT. Amino acids: CASSQENRVGDTQYF.